The T cell receptor (beta chain) described here comes from a study of cytomegalovirus exposure and HLA in healthy donors. Amplification used 60 Vbeta primers and 13 Jbeta primers. The repertoire was sequenced with immunoSEQ multiplex PCR; TCRdb's copy has only in-frame clones and lacks some. The sample consists of some 130,000 clones, about three quarters of them appearing once. Germline V gene lookup returns CDR1 MGHDK and CDR2 SYGVNS. The V end lost 3 bases, the J end lost 10 bases, and 12 bases lay between the germline ends. The CDR3 runs to 12 residues. The sequence came from a male donor in good health and CMV-seronegative. V gene TRBV25-1 combines with J gene TRBJ1-1; D call uncertain. Sample: PBMCs. CDR3 sequence (DNA): TGTGCCAGCAGTGATCCCCCCTCCGGAGCTTTCTTT. This sequence encodes CASSDPPSGAFF.